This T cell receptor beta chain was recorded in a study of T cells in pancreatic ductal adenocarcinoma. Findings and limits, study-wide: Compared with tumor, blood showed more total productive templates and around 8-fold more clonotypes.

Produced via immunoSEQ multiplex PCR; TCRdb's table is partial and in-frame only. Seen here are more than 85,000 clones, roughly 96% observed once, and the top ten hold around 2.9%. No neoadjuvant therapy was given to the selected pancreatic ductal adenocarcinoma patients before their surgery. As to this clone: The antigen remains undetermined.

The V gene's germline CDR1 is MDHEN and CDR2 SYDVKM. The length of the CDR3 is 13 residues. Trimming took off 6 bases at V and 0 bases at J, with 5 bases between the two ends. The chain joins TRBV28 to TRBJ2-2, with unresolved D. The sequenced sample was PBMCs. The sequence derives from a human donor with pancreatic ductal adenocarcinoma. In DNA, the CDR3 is TGTGCCAGCAGACCTACGAACACCGGGGAGCTGTTTTTT. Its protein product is CASRPTNTGELFF.